Listed below are T cell receptor beta chains from one sample, sequenced in a study of T cell responses to AZD1222 COVID-19 vaccine. Data came from immunoSEQ multiplex PCR; TCRdb stores just in-frame clones and leaves some out. This sample has about 110,000 clones; over 75% occur once, and the top ten carry about 4.5%. Source: peripheral blood, taken on day 0 of AZD1222 vaccination. These receptors all stem from an adult in good health. Each CDR3 is given with its conserved first and last residue. A D gene is named only where the DNA matches it firmly. Rows may omit the clone size; those that give it use once, few, many or a size class.

-,TRBV27,TRBJ2-7,-,CASSFTGGGPNSYEQYF,TGTGCCAGCAGTTTTACGGGGGGCGGGCCCAACTCCTACGAGCAGTACTTC
-,TRBV28,TRBJ2-1,-,CASGRYNEQFF,TGTGCCAGCGGACGTTACAATGAGCAGTTCTTC
TRBD1,TRBV27,TRBJ1-1,once,CASSLRTGIEAFF,TGTGCCAGCAGTCTACGGACAGGGATTGAAGCTTTCTTT
-,TRBV28,TRBJ1-4,-,CASSLITGRLFF,TGTGCCAGCAGTTTGATCACAGGCCGACTGTTTTTT
-,TRBV6-1,TRBJ1-2,-,CASSEGGAWGYTF,TGTGCCAGCAGTGAAGGGGGGGCCTGGGGCTACACCTTC
-,TRBV5-1,TRBJ1-5,once,CASSNHFVTAPEYSNQPQHF,TGCGCCAGCAGCAATCATTTTGTGACGGCGCCCGAGTATAGCAATCAGCCCCAGCATTTT
-,TRBV7-9,TRBJ2-3,-,CASSLDNSGGDTQYF,TGTGCCAGCAGCTTAGACAACTCGGGTGGGGATACGCAGTATTTT
TRBD2,TRBV6-6,TRBJ2-3,-,CASSRTGLASSDTQYF,TGTGCCAGCAGTCGAACGGGACTAGCTAGCTCAGATACGCAGTATTTT
-,TRBV19,TRBJ2-3,-,CASSTAGATDTQYF,TGTGCCAGTAGTACGGCGGGGGCCACAGATACGCAGTATTTT
TRBD2,TRBV28,TRBJ2-7,-,CASSPAASGILLWEQYF,TGTGCCAGCAGCCCGGCGGCTAGCGGGATACTACTCTGGGAGCAGTACTTC
TRBD1,TRBV5-1,TRBJ1-6,few,CASSFRQGSSPLHF,TGCGCCAGCAGCTTCCGACAGGGGAGTTCACCCCTCCACTTT
-,TRBV5-1,TRBJ2-7,-,CASSLVRGSYEQYF,TGCGCCAGCAGCTTGGTTCGGGGCTCCTACGAGCAGTACTTC
-,TRBV5-1,TRBJ2-2,-,CASSKYFTGELFF,TGCGCCAGCAGCAAGTACTTCACCGGGGAGCTGTTTTTT
-,TRBV5-1,TRBJ1-6,-,CASSPGQNSPLHF,TGCGCCAGCAGCCCCGGTCAGAATTCACCCCTCCACTTT
TRBD1,TRBV6-5,TRBJ2-7,-,CASQSGTGPHEQYF,TGTGCCAGCCAATCCGGGACAGGGCCCCACGAGCAGTACTTC
-,TRBV9,TRBJ2-1,-,CASSVATWGDEQFF,TGTGCCAGCAGCGTAGCTACGTGGGGGGATGAGCAGTTCTTC
TRBD1,TRBV5-6,TRBJ2-5,-,CASSFGTASEETQYF,TGTGCCAGCAGCTTCGGGACAGCAAGTGAAGAGACCCAGTACTTC
-,TRBV9,TRBJ1-1,-,CASSGGERRNTEAFF,TGTGCCAGCAGCGGGGGGGAACGTCGCAACACTGAAGCTTTCTTT
-,TRBV2,TRBJ2-4,-,CASSDGLAKNIQYF,TGTGCCAGCAGTGATGGACTAGCCAAAAACATTCAGTACTTC
-,TRBV6-2/TRBV6-3,TRBJ1-6,once,CASSYHRRRTQNSPLHF,TGTGCCAGCAGTTACCATCGCAGGCGGACGCAGAATTCACCCCTCCACTTT
-,TRBV7-8,TRBJ2-7,-,CASSRSQSSYEQYF,TGTGCCAGCAGCCGATCTCAGTCTTCCTACGAGCAGTACTTC
TRBD1,TRBV10-2,TRBJ2-3,-,CASTYDRDDDTQYF,TGCGCCAGCACCTATGACAGGGATGACGATACGCAGTATTTT
-,TRBV6-5,TRBJ2-7,-,CASTRAAKTYEQYF,TGTGCCAGCACCCGGGCAGCAAAGACCTACGAGCAGTACTTC
-,TRBV5-1,TRBJ2-1,-,CASHKIESSYNEQFF,TGCGCCAGCCACAAGATAGAGAGCTCCTACAATGAGCAGTTCTTC
-,TRBV24-1,TRBJ2-2,-,CATSDLPLPGNPGELFF,TGTGCCACCAGTGATTTGCCGTTGCCTGGGAACCCCGGGGAGCTGTTTTTT
TRBD2,TRBV5-4,TRBJ2-7,-,CASSTGTMYEQYF,TGTGCCAGCAGCACCGGGACTATGTACGAGCAGTACTTC
TRBD1,TRBV7-2,TRBJ1-3,-,CASSLGTGGWGNTIYF,TGTGCCAGCAGCTTAGGGACAGGGGGGTGGGGAAACACCATATATTTT
TRBD1,TRBV5-1,TRBJ1-6,-,CASSGTQGGNSPLHF,TGCGCCAGCAGCGGTACACAGGGGGGTAATTCACCCCTCCACTTT
TRBD1,TRBV27,TRBJ2-7,few,CASSSPDRLSYEQYF,TGTGCCAGCAGTTCCCCGGACAGGCTCTCCTACGAGCAGTACTTC
-,TRBV29-1,TRBJ1-5,-,CSVRQGNSNQPQHF,TGCAGCGTTCGTCAGGGGAATAGCAATCAGCCCCAGCATTTT
-,TRBV7-9,TRBJ2-7,-,CASSATGLPAYEQYF,TGTGCCAGCAGCGCGACAGGTCTTCCGGCCTACGAGCAGTACTTC
TRBD1,TRBV7-2,TRBJ1-4,once,CASSLQGATNEKLFF,TGTGCCAGCAGCTTACAGGGGGCAACTAATGAAAAACTGTTTTTT
TRBD1,TRBV24-1,TRBJ2-3,once,CATRGQGSDTQYF,TGTGCCACCAGAGGACAGGGCTCCGATACGCAGTATTTT
-,TRBV4-3,TRBJ1-4,-,CASSQDRDRTKFNEKLFF,TGCGCCAGCAGCCAGGACCGGGACCGAACTAAATTTAATGAAAAACTGTTTTTT
-,TRBV15,TRBJ2-4,-,CATSRVADIQYF,TGTGCCACCAGCAGAGTCGCGGACATTCAGTACTTC
TRBD2,TRBV10-3,TRBJ2-7,-,CAISAPSGSTYEQYF,TGTGCCATCAGCGCCCCTAGCGGGAGTACCTACGAGCAGTACTTC
-,TRBV21-1,TRBJ1-3,few,CAINSVGTGNTIYF,-
-,TRBV28,TRBJ1-2,-,CASSGEFYGYTF,TGTGCCAGCTCGGGGGAATTCTATGGCTACACCTTC